This TCR beta chain emerged from a study of T cell responses to AZD1222 COVID-19 vaccine listed by TCRdb under 2021. General notes on the study: AZD1222 recipients with second doses at about 4 weeks or about 12 weeks were pooled, because spike-specific TCR depth and breadth did not differ between schedules. TCR sequencing was performed for 230 to 250 trial participants, of whom about 210 were given two doses of AZD1222 and around 26 were given two doses of MenACWY control vaccine. Enrollment into the trials was organized by age into subgroups of 18-55, 56-69 and 70-plus years, and those subgroups contained 148, 28 and 57 TCR-sequenced participants, respectively. The study at large found these results: The 56-69-year group was small, and its depth increase did not reach significance, likely because of low power. The whole spike protein was spanned by vaccine-associated CD4 TCRs, and dominant responses were seen in regions 160-218 and 743-854. Spike-specific TCR breadth and depth rose significantly after two AZD1222 doses compared with day 0 and with MenACWY recipients. Reportedly, close to half of the unique spike-specific TCRs recognized epitopes lying outside the regions that are mutated in the B.1.351 and B.1.1.7 variants. Participants were mostly white British, with more females than males. The authors suggested clonal diversity may have been underestimated. Conclusions about previously exposed vaccinees were limited because only six AZD1222 recipients were SARS-CoV-2 seropositive at baseline. Because no day 14 peak-response samples were available, repertoires were characterized only after the peak T cell response.

Notes on this clone: The clone's antigen remains unknown. No much larger clone exists at a distance of one base, and base qualities are not known.

The CDR3 regions of human TCRbeta chains were analyzed by immunosequencing. Per the original workflow: Repertoire TCRs were checked for matches against a reference library of SARS-CoV-2-specific TCRs that had been generated using the MIRA antigen-specificity platform. Breadth was defined as the fraction of unique TCRs that were SARS-CoV-2-associated. Depth was defined as the fraction of total T cells that were SARS-CoV-2-associated. Using the MIRA data, every spike-specific TCR was mapped to the spike region that the TCR reacted to and assigned to either a CD4 or a CD8 class. Log10-transformed breadth and depth values were compared by one-way ANOVA with Sidak's multiple comparisons tests. As stored in TCRdb, this immuneACCESS dataset retains in-frame rearrangements with V and J assigned. A fraction of the clones does not appear; measured against another copy, unresolved V genes explain less than half of the discrepancy, and the remainder lacks a known reason. Clone size and the V and J calls come from that table; the DNA yielded D and trimming. In this sample the table shows approximately 150,000 clones, approximately 92% of which occur a single time. The ten largest clonotypes hold less than 2.5% of the sample.

The time point label corresponds to: baseline before first vaccination. Samples from vaccinated people were obtained from the UK trials COV001 and COV002, which included a single-blind randomized controlled phase 2/3 trial of AZD1222 (ChAdOx1 nCoV-19) in healthy adults. For TCRbeta chain sequencing, PBMC samples from trial participants were taken at day 0 and at day 28 after the second dose. The germline V gene specifies MGHRA as CDR1 and YSYEKL as CDR2. The CDR3 covers 15 residues, taking in both the cysteine and the phenylalanine. Left in the record is the CDR3 DNA by itself, 45 bases read in frame from the first base. V is clipped by 4 bases and J by 4 bases, and the sequence between their germline boundaries is 16 bases long.

Here the chain combines TRBV4-1 and TRBJ1-2; no D gene can be assigned with confidence. The specimen comprised peripheral blood, sampled on day 0 of AZD1222 vaccination. The TCR sequence derives from an adult in good health. Here is the DNA: TGCGCCAGCAGCCTATCCTGGGGAGGGATCTATGGCTACACCTTC. It translates to CASSLSWGGIYGYTF.